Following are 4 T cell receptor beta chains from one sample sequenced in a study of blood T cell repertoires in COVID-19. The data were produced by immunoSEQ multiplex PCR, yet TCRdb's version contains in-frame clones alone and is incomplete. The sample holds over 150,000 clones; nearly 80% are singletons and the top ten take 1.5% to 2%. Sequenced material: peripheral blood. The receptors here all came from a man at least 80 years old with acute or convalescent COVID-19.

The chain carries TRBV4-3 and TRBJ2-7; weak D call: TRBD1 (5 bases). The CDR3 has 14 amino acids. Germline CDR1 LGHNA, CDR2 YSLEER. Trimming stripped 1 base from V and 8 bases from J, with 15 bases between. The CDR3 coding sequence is TGCGCCAGCAGCCAAGCCCCCACCTCAGGGCAGCAGTACTTC. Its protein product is CASSQAPTSGQQYF.

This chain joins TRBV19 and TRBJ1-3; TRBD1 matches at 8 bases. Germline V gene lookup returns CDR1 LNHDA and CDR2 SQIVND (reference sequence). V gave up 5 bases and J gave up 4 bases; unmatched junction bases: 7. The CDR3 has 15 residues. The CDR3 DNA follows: TGTGCCAGTAGTGGGAACAGGGGGTCGGGAAACACCATATATTTT. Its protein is CASSGNRGSGNTIYF.

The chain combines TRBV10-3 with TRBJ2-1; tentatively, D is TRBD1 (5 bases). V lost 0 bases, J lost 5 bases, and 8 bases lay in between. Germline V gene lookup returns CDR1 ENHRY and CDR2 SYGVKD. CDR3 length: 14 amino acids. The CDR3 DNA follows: TGTGCCATCAGTGAGTCTAGGACAAACAATGAGCAGTTCTTC. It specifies CAISESRTNNEQFF.

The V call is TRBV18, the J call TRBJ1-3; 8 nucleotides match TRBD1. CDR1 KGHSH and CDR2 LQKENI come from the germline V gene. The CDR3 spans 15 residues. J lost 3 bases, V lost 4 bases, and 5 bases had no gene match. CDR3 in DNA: TGTGCCAGCTCACTCGGGACAGGATTTGGAAACACCATATATTTT. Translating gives CASSLGTGFGNTIYF. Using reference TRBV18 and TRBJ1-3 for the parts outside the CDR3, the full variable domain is NAGVMQNPRHLVRRRGQEARLRCSPMKGHSHVYWYRQLPEEGLKFMVYLQKENIIDESGMPKERFSAEFPKEGPSILRIQQVVRGDSAAYFCASSLGTGFGNTIYFGEGSWLTVV.